This TCR beta chain is from a study of blood T cells in healthy people across ages. V was pared by 0 bases and J by 1 base, with 10 bases between. Germline CDR1 is SGHTA and CDR2 is FQGTGA. The CDR3 covers 15 residues. Isolation of PBMCs gave at least 7 million cells per sample. With a J-beta primer mix and a sample-barcoded 5' primer, a second PCR ran 7 to 11 cycles. Each cDNA molecule, via a template-switch adaptor with 12 random nucleotides, was tagged. TCRdb reprocessed the 5' RACE reads via MiXCR and lists one record per CDR3 protein. The sample carries around 700,000 distinct CDR3 sequences, 20% to 25% recorded once. These data were likewise used in another study, on T cells of mothers and their children. That report adds: Similar thymic selection effects on TCR recombination output appear in pairs, both related and unrelated.

This clonotype originated in a boy younger than 18 in good health. V gene TRBV7-3 combines with J gene TRBJ2-7; the D gene is possibly TRBD2 (6 bases). Specimen: blood. In DNA, the CDR3 is TGTGCCAGCAGCTTAACGTACGGGGGTTCCTACGAGCAGTACTTC. Its protein is CASSLTYGGSYEQYF.